A single sample is the source of the 21 T cell receptor beta chains below, sequenced in a study of beta chain features in type 1 diabetes. Reverse transcribing all isolated RNA meant expressed TCRB transcripts were sequenced. The table came from immunoSEQ multiplex PCR; TCRdb's copy has only in-frame clones and leaves some out. The sample holds roughly 170,000 clones, 10% to 15% seen once. Sample: central memory CD4+ T cells from blood. All receptors come from a woman aged 18-29 years in good health.

This clone has more than one count but fewer than ten. The chain uses TRBV29-1 and TRBJ2-5; D may be TRBD2 (6 bases). Trimming took off 4 bases at V and 4 bases at J, with 16 bases between the two ends. The CDR3 is 14 amino acids. CDR1 SQVTM and CDR2 ANQGSEA come from the germline V gene. The CDR3 loop is CSVARRGKGETQYF. DNA of the CDR3: TGCAGCGTTGCCAGACGGGGGAAAGGAGAGACCCAGTACTTC.

This clone turned up a few times. The V gene is TRBV18, the J gene TRBJ1-1; D gene unclear. Trimming cost V 8 bases and J 0 bases, with 13 bases left between them. The CDR3 covers 14 residues. Germline V gene lookup returns CDR1 KGHSH and CDR2 LQKENI. The CDR3 nucleotides read TGTGCCAGCACGCGAGCGGCTATGAACACTGAAGCTTTCTTT. This codes for CASTRAAMNTEAFF.

This clone showed up just a few times. The chain links TRBV5-5 to TRBJ2-1; D is ambiguous. From germline, CDR1 is SGHKS and CDR2 YYEKEE (reference sequence). The CDR3 contains 16 residues. The V end lost 4 bases, the J end lost 0 bases, and 14 bases lay between the germline ends. CDR3 bases: TGTGCCAGCAGCCTTAGCCGGCCACGCTCCTACAATGAGCAGTTCTTC. This encodes CASSLSRPRSYNEQFF.

This clone was recorded a few times. The chain joins TRBV5-1 to TRBJ2-7; 12 bases line up with TRBD1. In germline, CDR1 is SGHRS, CDR2 YFSETQ. CDR3 size: 15 residues. J gave up 4 bases and V 4 bases, and 6 bases lay outside the gene matches. The CDR3 reads CASSPPGQGAYEQYF. In DNA form, the CDR3 reads TGCGCCAGCAGCCCCCCGGGACAGGGGGCATACGAGCAGTACTTC. Full variable domain (missing parts from reference TRBV5-1 and TRBJ2-7): KAGVTQTPRYLIKTRGQQVTLSCSPISGHRSVSWYQQTPGQGLQFLFEYFSETQRNKGNFPGRFSGRQFSNSRSEMNVSTLELGDSALYLCASSPPGQGAYEQYFGPGTRLTVT.

V gene TRBV28 combines with J gene TRBJ1-2, with D perhaps TRBD1 (5 bases). Germline assignment: CDR1 MDHEN and CDR2 SYDVKM. This CDR3 is built from 14 residues. V shed 4 bases and J shed 7 bases, with 16 bases lying between them. The CDR3 region has the DNA TGTGCCAGCAGTTCGCTGTATAGGGGCAGTGGCTACACCTTC. It translates to CASSSLYRGSGYTF.

This clone turned up a few times. The rearrangement uses TRBV30 and TRBJ1-5; D is undetermined. The V gene lost 2 bases and the J gene lost 3 bases, with 8 bases spanning the gap. Germline-derived CDR1 and CDR2 are GTSNPN and SVGIG (reference sequence). The CDR3 is 13 residues long. CDR3 nucleotides: TGTGCCTGGAGTCGGAGGGACAATCAGCCCCAGCATTTT. Translated: CAWSRRDNQPQHF. The complete variable domain, with remaining parts taken from reference TRBV30 and TRBJ1-5, reads SQTIHQWPATLVQPVGSPLSLECTVEGTSNPNLYWYRQAAGRGLQLLFYSVGIGQISSEVPQNLSASRPQDRQFILSSKKLLLSDSGFYLCAWSRRDNQPQHFGDGTRLSIL.

This clone was detected a few times. V usage is TRBV19 and J usage is TRBJ1-2; possible D gene TRBD1, 5 bases. Germline V gives CDR1 LNHDA, CDR2 SQIVND (reference sequence). Trimming stripped 5 bases from V and 8 bases from J, with 18 bases between. The CDR3 covers 14 residues. The CDR3, as DNA: TGTGCCAGTAGTCCTACTTCGGACATCCGGGGCTACACCTTC. Protein sequence: CASSPTSDIRGYTF. Based on the CDR3 plus reference TRBV19 and TRBJ1-2, the full variable domain is DGGITQSPKYLFRKEGQNVTLSCEQNLNHDAMYWYRQDPGQGLRLIYYSQIVNDFQKGDIAEGYSVSREKKESFPLTVTSAQKNPTAFYLCASSPTSDIRGYTFGSGTRLTVV.

The chain recombines TRBV7-2 with TRBJ2-7; 9 nucleotides match TRBD1. CDR3 size: 14 residues. V shed 5 bases and J 2 bases; nucleotides not matched to a gene: 4. Germline CDR1 SGHTA, CDR2 FQGNSA. The CDR3 reads CASSPRQGAYEQYF. The CDR3 nucleotides read TGTGCCAGCAGCCCAAGACAGGGGGCCTACGAGCAGTACTTC.

In this sample, this clone turned up a few times. The chain recombines TRBV27 with TRBJ2-5; TRBD2 aligns across 14 bases. The CDR3 is 16 amino acids. From germline, CDR1 is MNHEY and CDR2 SMNVEV (reference sequence). V was clipped by 6 bases and J by 5 bases; unmatched bases: 8. CDR3 region: CASREGLAGVGETQYF. The CDR3 DNA sequence: TGTGCCAGCAGGGAGGGACTAGCGGGAGTGGGGGAGACCCAGTACTTC.

The chain links TRBV18 to TRBJ2-3; D is undetermined. Per the germline V gene, CDR1 is KGHSH and CDR2 is LQKENI. This CDR3 has 12 residues. Trimming pared 6 bases from V and 5 bases from J, leaving 9 bases between. CDR3 residues: CASSPTEDTQYF. The CDR3 coding sequence is TGTGCCAGCTCGCCAACTGAAGATACGCAGTATTTT.

The chain is built from TRBV10-3 and TRBJ2-7; TRBD1 agrees at 9 bases. CDR1 is ENHRY, CDR2 SYGVKD, per germline. The CDR3 length is 14 residues. V lost 9 bases, J lost 4 bases, and 10 bases stayed unmatched. The CDR3 spells CAISPGQGLYEQYF. The CDR3 DNA reads TGTGCCATTTCTCCCGGACAGGGGTTGTACGAGCAGTACTTC.

This chain joins TRBV21-1 and TRBJ2-3; the DNA was not compared with TRBD2, the D call given in the table. TRBV21-1 is termed a pseudogene. This CDR3 is built from 17 residues. Here the CDR3 DNA reads TGTGCCAGCAGCGAGTTTTCCGGGACTCCGTTCCCAGATACGCAGTATTTT. It encodes CASSEFSGTPFPDTQYF.

In the case of this clone: The sample holds other DNA sequences that translate to the same CDR3. The chain uses TRBV4-3 and TRBJ1-2; 8 nucleotides line up with TRBD1. With V trimmed by 4 bases and J by 2 bases, 0 bases remained unmatched. There are 13 residues in the CDR3. Germline CDR1 is LGHNA and CDR2 is YSLEER. CDR3 amino acids: CASSRTGNYGYTF. For the CDR3, the DNA is TGCGCCAGCAGCCGGACAGGGAACTATGGCTACACCTTC.

The chain links TRBV5-1 to TRBJ1-2; the D is unclear. The CDR3 is 16 residues long. V was pared by 4 bases and J by 0 bases, with 16 bases between. Germline V gene data show CDR1 as SGHRS and CDR2 as YFSETQ. This chain's CDR3 is CASSHNAGVANYGYTF. The CDR3 bases are TGCGCCAGCAGCCACAACGCGGGAGTTGCTAACTATGGCTACACCTTC.

This clone has a handful of counts. V usage is TRBV5-6 and J usage is TRBJ2-3, with 9 nucleotides matching TRBD1. V was pared by 4 bases and J by 8 bases, with 14 bases of the junction left unmatched. CDR3 length: 16 amino acids. Germline CDR1 reads SGHDT; CDR2 reads YYEEEE. The CDR3 sequence: CASSLLRDRVLGTQYF. The DNA of the CDR3 is TGTGCCAGCAGCCTCCTCCGGGACAGGGTTCTCGGTACGCAGTATTTT.

V and J are TRBV11-2 and TRBJ2-2; a weak D match, TRBD1 (5 bases). Germline V lookup: CDR1 SGHAT, CDR2 FQNNGV. This CDR3 is 15 amino acids long. Trimming took off 5 bases at V and 4 bases at J, with 14 bases between the two ends. The CDR3 coding sequence is TGTGCCAGCAGCCCTCGGACAAGTCCCACCGGGGAGCTGTTTTTT. Translating gives CASSPRTSPTGELFF.

This clone showed up just a few times. Other DNA sequences from this sample encode an identical CDR3 as well. The V gene is TRBV18, the J gene TRBJ2-2; D perhaps matches TRBD1 (5 bases). V gave up 3 bases and J gave up 0 bases, with 11 bases separating them. The CDR3 is 16 amino acids. Germline V gene data show CDR1 as KGHSH and CDR2 as LQKENI. In nucleotides, the CDR3 is TGTGCCAGCTCACCCCGAGGCAGGGCGAACACCGGGGAGCTGTTTTTT. Translating it yields CASSPRGRANTGELFF.

There are many counts of this clone. The chain couples TRBV7-9 to TRBJ2-1; D gene uncertain. V was pared by 1 base and J by 3 bases, with 7 bases between. Germline V gives CDR1 SEHNR, CDR2 FQNEAQ (reference sequence). The CDR3 runs 14 residues. CDR3 loop: CASSLGPRYNEQFF. The CDR3 nucleotides read TGTGCCAGCAGCTTAGGTCCCCGCTACAATGAGCAGTTCTTC.

Concerning this clone: The junction shows a germline mismatch at one end, possibly a read error. This sequence joins TRBV20-1 and TRBJ1-5; D is undetermined. Germline lookup yields CDR1 DFQATT and CDR2 SNEGSKA (reference sequence). This CDR3 has 11 amino acids. The CDR3 region is CSARGQQPQHF. The DNA for the CDR3 is TGCAGTGCCAGAGGTCAACAGCCCCAGCATTTT.

This clone was seen a handful of times. The chain carries TRBV28 and TRBJ2-5; TRBD1 might be the D (6 bases). CDR1 MDHEN and CDR2 SYDVKM come from the germline V gene. V shed 3 bases and J shed 5 bases, with 13 bases lying between them. The CDR3 runs 14 residues. In nucleotides, the CDR3 is TGTGCCAGCAGTTTGAACAGGGTAGTGGAGACCCAGTACTTC. It translates to CASSLNRVVETQYF. The full variable domain, rest sourced from reference TRBV28 and TRBJ2-5, is DVKVTQSSRYLVKRTGEKVFLECVQDMDHENMFWYRQDPGLGLRLIYFSYDVKMKEKGDIPEGYSVSREKKERFSLILESASTNQTSMYLCASSLNRVVETQYFGPGTRLLVL.

The chain joins TRBV5-6 to TRBJ2-7; 9 nucleotides align to TRBD1. Germline-derived CDR1 and CDR2 are SGHDT and YYEEEE. CDR3 length: 14 amino acids. The ends lost 3 bases at V and 0 bases at J; junction bases unmatched: 1. In nucleotides, the CDR3 is TGTGCCAGCAGCTGGGACAGGGCCTCCTACGAGCAGTACTTC. Translation: CASSWDRASYEQYF.